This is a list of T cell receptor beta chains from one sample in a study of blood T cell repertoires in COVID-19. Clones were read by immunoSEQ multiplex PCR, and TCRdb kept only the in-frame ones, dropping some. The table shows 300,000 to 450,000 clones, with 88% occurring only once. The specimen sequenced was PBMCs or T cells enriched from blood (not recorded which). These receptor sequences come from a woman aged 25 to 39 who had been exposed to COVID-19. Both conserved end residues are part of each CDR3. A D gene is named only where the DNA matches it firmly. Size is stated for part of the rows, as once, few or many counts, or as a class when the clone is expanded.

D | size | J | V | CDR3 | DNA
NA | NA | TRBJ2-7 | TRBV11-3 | CASSSSRLPSYEQYF | TGTGCCAGCAGCTCCTCCCGTCTCCCCTCCTACGAGCAGTACTTC
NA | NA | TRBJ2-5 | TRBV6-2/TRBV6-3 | CASSYLTEGETQYF | TGTGCCAGCAGTTACTTAACGGAGGGGGAGACCCAGTACTTC
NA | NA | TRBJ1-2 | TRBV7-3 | CASSSKQGLGGYTF | TGTGCCAGCAGCTCTAAACAGGGATTAGGTGGCTACACCTTC
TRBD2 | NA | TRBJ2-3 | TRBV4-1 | CASSQGTSGNTDTQYF | TGCGCCAGCAGCCAAGGGACTAGCGGGAACACAGATACGCAGTATTTT
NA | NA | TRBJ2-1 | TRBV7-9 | CASSSRVAEHSYNEQFF | TGTGCCAGCAGCTCACGGGTAGCGGAACACTCCTACAATGAGCAGTTCTTC
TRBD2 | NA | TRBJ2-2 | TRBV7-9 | CASSHSGRGTGELFF | TGTGCCAGCAGCCATAGCGGGAGAGGGACCGGGGAGCTGTTTTTT
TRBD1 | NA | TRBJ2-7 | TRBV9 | CASSVGGGQGIYEQYF | TGTGCCAGCAGCGTAGGTGGGGGACAGGGGATCTACGAGCAGTACTTC
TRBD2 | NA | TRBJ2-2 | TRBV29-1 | CSVEMTSGSEYTGELFF | TGCAGCGTTGAAATGACTAGCGGGTCGGAGTACACCGGGGAGCTGTTTTTT
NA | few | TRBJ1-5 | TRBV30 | CAWSVKGSRQPQHF | TGTGCCTGGAGTGTAAAAGGGAGTCGCCAGCCCCAGCATTTT
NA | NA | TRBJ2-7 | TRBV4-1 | CASSLMAVSYEQYF | TGCGCCAGCAGCCTAATGGCCGTTTCCTACGAGCAGTACTTC
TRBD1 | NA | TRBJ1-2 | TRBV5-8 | CASTPGQERGYTF | TGTGCCAGCACCCCGGGACAGGAGCGGGGCTACACCTTC
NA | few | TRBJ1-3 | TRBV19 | CASSARTGNTIYF | TGTGCCAGTAGCGCCAGAACTGGAAACACCATATATTTT
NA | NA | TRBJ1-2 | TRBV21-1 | CASSKASRGYGYTF | TGTGCCAGCAGCAAAGCCAGCAGGGGCTATGGCTACACCTTC
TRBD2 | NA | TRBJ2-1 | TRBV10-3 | CAISESPSGRNEQFF | TGTGCCATCAGTGAGTCGCCTAGCGGGAGAAATGAGCAGTTCTTC
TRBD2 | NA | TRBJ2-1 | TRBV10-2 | CASSELGLAGGLLF | TGCGCCAGCAGTGAGTTGGGACTAGCGGGAGGATTGCTCTTC